Shown below are 27 T cell receptor beta chains from a single sample sequenced in a study of blood T cells in healthy people across ages. The authors ran a second PCR of 7 to 11 cycles using a sample-barcoded 5' primer and a J-beta primer mix. TCRdb re-called the 5' RACE reads with MiXCR, one entry per CDR3 protein. The sample includes approximately 850,000 distinct CDR3 sequences, 58% of them seen just once. The specimen sequenced was blood. These TCRs come from a man in his thirties or forties in good health.

The table lists this clonotype with a few counts. The J gene is TRBJ1-6, the V gene TRBV10-3, with D hard to call. With 3 bases removed from V and 14 bases from J, the gap between germline ends came to 11 bases. CDR1 is ENHRY, CDR2 SYGVKD, per germline. The CDR3 consists of 12 residues. The CDR3: CAISEPDFALHF. Written as DNA, the CDR3 is TGTGCCATCAGTGAACCCGACTTTGCCCTCCACTTT.

V and J are TRBV4-1 and TRBJ1-2; a weak D match, TRBD1 (5 bases). This CDR3 is 17 amino acids long. V lost 3 bases and J lost 4, with 21 bases in between. The germline gives CDR1 MGHRA, CDR2 YSYEKL. The CDR3 loop is CASSHPGRDAALYGYTF. CDR3 nucleotides: TGCGCCAGCAGCCATCCCGGTAGGGACGCAGCCCTCTATGGCTACACCTTC.

The chain combines TRBV28 with TRBJ2-1, with D perhaps matching TRBD1 (5 bases). The germline gives CDR1 MDHEN, CDR2 SYDVKM. CDR3 length: 14 amino acids. V lost 1 base and J lost 7, with 11 bases in between. This CDR3 reads CASSLSQGRNEQFF. CDR3 coding DNA: TGTGCCAGCAGTTTATCTCAGGGTAGGAATGAGCAGTTCTTC.

The sample holds a few counts of this clonotype. The V call is TRBV7-9, the J call TRBJ2-3; TRBD2 matches 12 bases. Germline V gene sequence: CDR1 SEHNR, CDR2 FQNEAQ (reference sequence). V shed 1 base and J 1 base; nucleotides not matched to a gene: 0. The CDR3 is 16 residues long. DNA for the CDR3: TGTGCCAGCAGCTTAGGGACTAGCGGGGGCACAGATACGCAGTATTTT. It codes for CASSLGTSGGTDTQYF. The full variable domain, completed using reference TRBV7-9 and TRBJ2-3, is DTGVSQNPRHKITKRGQNVTFRCDPISEHNRLYWYRQTLGQGPEFLTYFQNEAQLEKSRLLSDRFSAERPKGSFSTLEIQRTEQGDSAMYLCASSLGTSGGTDTQYFGPGTRLTVL.

This clonotype was picked up a small number of times. This chain uses TRBV25-1 with TRBJ2-5, with D possibly being TRBD1 or TRBD2 (5 bases each). Germline loops: CDR1 MGHDK, CDR2 SYGVNS. The CDR3 extends over 13 amino acids. V dropped 2 bases and J dropped 5 bases, with 9 bases sitting between them. The CDR3 protein is CASSELRGETQYF. CDR3 DNA sequence: TGTGCCAGCAGTGAACTACGGGGCGAGACCCAGTACTTC.

The V gene is TRBV7-9, the J gene TRBJ1-2; 8 positions agree with TRBD1. This CDR3 is built from 15 residues. The trim removed 5 bases at V and 1 base at J, leaving 6 bases unmatched. The germline V gene has CDR1 SEHNR and CDR2 FQNEAQ (reference sequence). This CDR3 is CASSPRDRGNYGYTF. CDR3 nucleotides: TGTGCCAGCAGCCCTCGTGACAGGGGTAACTATGGCTACACCTTC.

This clonotype showed up just a few times. The chain couples TRBV9 to TRBJ1-1, with D possibly being TRBD1 (6 bases). From germline, CDR1 is SGDLS and CDR2 YYNGEE. V lost 3 bases to trimming and J lost 7 bases, with 13 bases between them. The length of the CDR3 is 13 residues. CDR3 nucleotides: TGTGCCAGCAGCGCGACAGGATCCGGTGAAGCTTTCTTT. Translated, it gives CASSATGSGEAFF. The whole variable domain, filled in from reference TRBV9 and TRBJ1-1, reads DSGVTQTPKHLITATGQRVTLRCSPRSGDLSVYWYQQSLDQGLQFLIQYYNGEERAKGNILERFSAQQFPDLHSELNLSSLELGDSALYFCASSATGSGEAFFGQGTRLTVV.

The rearrangement uses TRBV29-1 and TRBJ2-7; perhaps TRBD2 as D (5 bases). The CDR3 extends over 16 amino acids. V lost 4 bases and J 0 bases, leaving 19 bases between the germline ends. Per the germline V gene, CDR1 is SQVTM and CDR2 is ANQGSEA. CDR3 nucleotide sequence: TGCAGCGTTGGTCGGGAAGAAACTAAAAACTCCTACGAGCAGTACTTC. Its protein is CSVGREETKNSYEQYF.

As concerns this clonotype: A much larger clone differs from this one at a single base, so this may be a read error. The rearrangement uses TRBV12-3 or TRBV12-4 and TRBJ2-7, with TRBD1 identical over 7 bases. V lost 7 bases, J lost 2 bases, and 8 bases stayed unmatched. The CDR3 consists of 14 residues. DNA for the CDR3: TGTGCCAGCACCCCGGGACAGCGGACCTACGAGCAGTACTTC. It is translated as CASTPGQRTYEQYF.

This clonotype was observed a few times. The chain combines TRBV12-3 or TRBV12-4 with TRBJ2-3; 12 nucleotides line up with TRBD2. This CDR3 is 14 amino acids long. Trimming at V came to 6 bases and at J to 9 bases, leaving 7 bases not matched to a gene. This CDR3 is CASSPLAGGPTQYF. The DNA for the CDR3 is TGTGCCAGCAGCCCACTAGCGGGGGGACCCACGCAGTATTTT.

The gene calls are TRBV20-1 and TRBJ2-1; D is unresolved. The V and J ends lost 0 bases and 9 bases respectively, with 9 bases between them. This CDR3 region has 12 residues. Germline-derived CDR1 and CDR2 are DFQATT and SNEGSKA (reference sequence). The CDR3 DNA is TGCAGTGCTAGAGATTTCGGGCCTGAGCAGTTCTTC. Its translation: CSARDFGPEQFF.

The chain carries TRBV27 and TRBJ2-4, with D tentatively TRBD2 (6 bases). TRBJ2-7 matches the DNA end more closely, so the J call is doubtful. CDR3 size: 13 residues. Germline CDR1 reads MNHEY; CDR2 reads SMNVEV (reference sequence). This chain's CDR3 is CASSYTGGREQYF. CDR3 DNA sequence: TGTGCCAGCAGCTATACAGGAGGGCGCGAGCAGTACTTC.

This chain uses TRBV7-3 with TRBJ2-3; 8 bases line up with TRBD2. Germline V gene lookup returns CDR1 SGHTA and CDR2 FQGTGA. This CDR3 contains 16 residues. V lost 1 base, J lost 0 bases, and 3 bases stayed unmatched. The CDR3 DNA reads TGTGCCAGCAGCTTAATCCCTAGCGGGAGCACAGATACGCAGTATTTT. Translated, it gives CASSLIPSGSTDTQYF. Drawing the rest from reference TRBV7-3 and TRBJ2-3, the complete variable domain is GAGVSQTPSNKVTEKGKYVELRCDPISGHTALYWYRQSLGQGPEFLIYFQGTGAADDSGLPNDRFFAVRPEGSVSTLKIQRTERGDSAVYLCASSLIPSGSTDTQYFGPGTRLTVL.

The rearrangement joins TRBV29-1 to TRBJ2-3, with TRBD2 identical over 11 bases. J was trimmed by 1 base and V by 2 bases; bases with no gene match: 5. The CDR3 spans 16 residues. The germline gives CDR1 SQVTM, CDR2 ANQGSEA. The CDR3 DNA sequence: TGCAGCGTTGAACTAGCGGGAGGTGGAGGCACAGATACGCAGTATTTT. It is translated as CSVELAGGGGTDTQYF.

V gene TRBV27 combines with J gene TRBJ2-1; 9 bases line up with TRBD1. J gave up 14 bases and V 4 bases, and 3 bases lay outside the gene matches. This CDR3 comprises 11 residues. Germline CDR1 is MNHEY and CDR2 is SMNVEV (reference sequence). The CDR3 DNA follows: TGTGCCAGCAGTTCGGGACAGGGCAAGTTCTTC. Translating gives CASSSGQGKFF.

The chain carries TRBV6-1 and TRBJ1-5, with 7 bases fitting TRBD1. Germline assignment: CDR1 MNHNS and CDR2 SASEGT. V was clipped by 7 bases and J by 6 bases; unmatched bases: 12. CDR3 length: 15 residues. In nucleotides, the CDR3 is TGTGCCAGCATCGGACTGACAGGGTCAGGTCAGCCCCAGCATTTT. Protein: CASIGLTGSGQPQHF.

This clonotype came up many times. This chain links TRBV28 with TRBJ2-5, with unresolved D. The germline gives CDR1 MDHEN, CDR2 SYDVKM. The CDR3 runs to 11 residues. V was pared by 3 bases and J by 4 bases, with 3 bases between. The DNA for the CDR3 is TGTGCCAGCAGTTTTGTAGAGACCCAGTACTTC. It specifies CASSFVETQYF. Drawing the rest from reference TRBV28 and TRBJ2-5, the complete variable domain is DVKVTQSSRYLVKRTGEKVFLECVQDMDHENMFWYRQDPGLGLRLIYFSYDVKMKEKGDIPEGYSVSREKKERFSLILESASTNQTSMYLCASSFVETQYFGPGTRLLVL.

The V and J genes are TRBV3-1 and TRBJ1-2; D is unresolved. V was trimmed by 3 bases and J by 3 bases, leaving 14 bases between them. Germline CDR1 LGHDT, CDR2 YNNKEL (reference sequence). The CDR3 is made up of 15 amino acids. CDR3 nucleotides: TGTGCCAGCAGCCATGGACTAGGCCAGGACTATGGCTACACCTTC. Its protein is CASSHGLGQDYGYTF. Using reference TRBV3-1 and TRBJ1-2 for the parts outside the CDR3, the full variable domain is DTAVSQTPKYLVTQMGNDKSIKCEQNLGHDTMYWYKQDSKKFLKIMFSYNNKELIINETVPNRFSPKSPDKAHLNLHINSLELGDSAVYFCASSHGLGQDYGYTFGSGTRLTVV.

This sequence joins TRBV21-1 and TRBJ2-1; the tabulated D call, TRBD2, remains unverified against the DNA. TRBV21-1 is a known pseudogene. This CDR3 has 17 residues. Here the CDR3 reads CASSSRCGTSVINEQFF. The CDR3, as DNA: TGTGCCAGCAGCAGCAGGTGCGGGACTAGCGTTATCAATGAGCAGTTCTTC.

CDR3 bases: TGTGCCAGCAGCTTATTAGGGGGTTCGACCTACGAGCAGTACTTC. It is translated as CASSLLGGSTYEQYF. The chain employs TRBV11-2 and TRBJ2-7; maybe TRBD1 (6 bases). Trimming took 2 bases from V and 2 from J, leaving 13 bases between them. This CDR3 has 15 residues. Germline V gives CDR1 SGHAT, CDR2 FQNNGV.

In this sample, this clonotype turned up many times. This chain uses TRBV7-9 with TRBJ2-7; no clear D. From germline, CDR1 is SEHNR and CDR2 FQNEAQ (reference sequence). CDR3 length: 12 residues. The V end was cut by 8 bases, the J end by 3 bases, with 11 bases between. In DNA form, the CDR3 reads TGTGCCAGCTCACCAGAAGGCTACGAGCAGTACTTC. It is translated as CASSPEGYEQYF.

The chain uses TRBV23-1 and TRBJ2-6; D is unclear. TRBV23-1 is an open reading frame whose function is uncertain. Trimming took off 9 bases at V and 1 base at J, with 13 bases between the two ends. The length of the CDR3 is 15 residues. Here the CDR3 DNA reads TGCGCCAGTAGCAGCCCCAGGTCTGGGGCCAACGTCCTGACTTTC. The encoded protein is CASSSPRSGANVLTF.

V and J are TRBV3-1 and TRBJ2-4; D is possibly TRBD1 (6 bases). Trimming pared 2 bases from V and 11 bases from J, leaving 13 bases between. There are 13 residues in the CDR3. CDR1 LGHDT and CDR2 YNNKEL come from the germline V gene (reference sequence). This chain's CDR3 is CASSQIPEGVQYF. The CDR3 nucleotides read TGTGCCAGCAGCCAAATCCCCGAGGGGGTTCAGTACTTC.

At least ten counts were recorded for this clonotype. The V gene is TRBV20-1, the J gene TRBJ2-7, with D perhaps TRBD1 (5 bases). This CDR3 has 13 amino acids. The germline V gene encodes CDR1 DFQATT and CDR2 SNEGSKA (reference sequence). The V and J ends lost 2 bases and 5 bases respectively, with 13 bases between them. The CDR3 spells CSARRGIRDEQYF. Written as DNA, the CDR3 is TGCAGTGCTAGAAGGGGCATTAGGGACGAGCAGTACTTC.

The chain joins TRBV7-2 to TRBJ2-4, with unresolved D. In germline, CDR1 is SGHTA, CDR2 FQGNSA. The CDR3 is 16 amino acids. Trimming removed 0 bases from V and 1 base from J, with 10 bases in between. The CDR3 is CASSLAAQVAKNIQYF. The CDR3 DNA reads as TGTGCCAGCAGCTTAGCGGCTCAAGTTGCCAAAAACATTCAGTACTTC.

The CDR3 DNA reads as TGCAGTGCTAGTAAGGAGAATCAGCCCCAGCATTTT. Its translation: CSASKENQPQHF. V and J are TRBV20-1 and TRBJ1-5, with no clear D. Germline V gene sequence: CDR1 DFQATT, CDR2 SNEGSKA (reference sequence). CDR3 length equals 12 residues. V was clipped by 3 bases and J by 4 bases, with 7 bases between them.

The chain has TRBV4-1 and TRBJ2-1; a possible D gene is TRBD2 (5 bases). The germline V gene encodes CDR1 MGHRA and CDR2 YSYEKL. This CDR3 comprises 16 residues. V gave up 0 bases and J gave up 5 bases, with 14 bases separating them. The CDR3: CASSQETRASHNEQFF. DNA for the CDR3: TGCGCCAGCAGCCAAGAGACGAGGGCTTCACACAATGAGCAGTTCTTC.